The TCR beta chain described here comes from a study of a mutant IDH1 vaccine in newly diagnosed glioma. The V end lost 4 bases, the J end lost 8 bases, and 20 bases lay between the germline ends. The CDR3 is 15 amino acids. In germline, CDR1 is MGHRA, CDR2 YSYEKL. The assay was immunoSEQ multiplex PCR, and TCRdb's table has in-frame clones only and misses some. The table lists 69,000 or so clones, more than 85% of them singletons. Time point here: week 35, safety follow-up. Every vaccine dose comprised 300 ug of mutant IDH1 20-mer peptide plus topical imiquimod. Administration of eight vaccinations to patients took place in weeks 1, 3, 5, 7, 11, 15, 19, 23. Only a few counts were recorded for this clone. The antigen is unknown.

The V gene is TRBV4-1, the J gene TRBJ1-2; D perhaps matches TRBD1 (5 bases). Material: PBMCs, obtained from a glioma patient whose treatment included an IDH1 peptide vaccine. The receptor was isolated from a man aged 25-45 years with glioma. This CDR3 reads CASSPPGGGRRGYTF. The DNA for the CDR3 is TGCGCCAGCAGCCCTCCCGGCGGGGGGAGGAGAGGCTACACCTTC.